The next 19 T cell receptor beta chains were all read from a single sample in a study of cytomegalovirus exposure and HLA in healthy donors. The primer mix had 60 Vbeta and 13 Jbeta primers. Profiling relied on immunoSEQ multiplex PCR, and the TCRdb table lists in-frame clones only, not all of them. The repertoire has some 180,000 clones, roughly 80% of them found once; the top ten carry about 1.7%. The sample consisted of PBMCs. These receptors were obtained from a woman aged 18-29 years in good health and CMV-seronegative.

This rearrangement joins TRBV7-8 to TRBJ2-7; 10 positions agree with TRBD2. The CDR3 runs to 17 residues. V shed 5 bases and J 6 bases; nucleotides not matched to a gene: 16. CDR1 SGHVS and CDR2 FQNEAQ come from the germline V gene. CDR3 nucleotide sequence: TGTGCCAGCAGCCCACCACTCCGTCTAGCGGGAGCGGGCGAGCAGTACTTC. As protein: CASSPPLRLAGAGEQYF.

This clone was found many times. This chain connects TRBV5-6 to TRBJ1-1; 11 positions match TRBD1. With 3 bases clipped from V and 4 bases from J, the junction kept 5 bases outside the gene matches. Germline V gene data show CDR1 as SGHDT and CDR2 as YYEEEE. The CDR3 runs to 15 residues. CDR3 amino acids: CASSWGQGESTEAFF. Here the CDR3 DNA reads TGTGCCAGCAGCTGGGGACAGGGGGAGAGCACTGAAGCTTTCTTT.

The chain couples TRBV19 to TRBJ2-7, with 10 bases matching TRBD2. The ends lost 1 base at V and 7 bases at J; junction bases unmatched: 13. This CDR3 region has 17 residues. Germline CDR1 is LNHDA and CDR2 is SQIVND (reference sequence). Here the CDR3 reads CASSIGWASGRSREQYF. CDR3 DNA sequence: TGTGCCAGTAGTATAGGTTGGGCTAGCGGGAGATCAAGGGAGCAGTACTTC.

This clone was seen only a few times. The genes are TRBV7-6 and TRBJ1-2; 8 bases map to TRBD1. Germline lookup yields CDR1 SGHVS and CDR2 FNYEAQ. Trimming cost V 5 bases and J 4 bases; bases outside gene matches: 6. The CDR3 extends over 14 amino acids. The CDR3 bases are TGTGCCAGCAGCGCCGCAGGGGGCGGCTATGGCTACACCTTC. Translation gives CASSAAGGGYGYTF.

To note about this clone: Here the CDR3 omits its conserved ending phenylalanine or tryptophan, so a read error is the likely source. The DNA is omitted, as the CDR3 cannot be located on it reliably, and the CDR3 follows TCRdb's listing. This chain joins TRBV21-1 and TRBJ2-7; TRBD2, as called in the table, went unchecked against the DNA. TRBV21-1 is annotated as a pseudogene. The CDR3 sequence runs 15 residues, both termini included. The CDR3 here is CASSKERGWVYEQYI.

The chain employs TRBV5-1 and TRBJ2-6; 11 nucleotides match TRBD1. Germline CDR1 and CDR2: SGHRS and YFSETQ. This CDR3 has 19 residues. The trim removed 5 bases at V and 3 bases at J, leaving 13 bases unmatched. The CDR3 loop reads CASRRDSWTGGGGANVLTF. As DNA, the CDR3 is TGCGCCAGCAGACGGGACTCCTGGACAGGGGGCGGTGGGGCCAACGTCCTGACTTTC.

The gene calls are TRBV9 and TRBJ2-1; tentatively, D is TRBD2 (5 bases). The germline CDR1 and CDR2 sequences are SGDLS and YYNGEE. V was clipped by 0 bases and J by 2 bases, with 15 bases between them. The CDR3 has 17 residues. DNA of the CDR3: TGTGCCAGCAGCGTAGAAATAGCGTCAGACGCCTACAATGAGCAGTTCTTC. Its protein product is CASSVEIASDAYNEQFF.

The CDR3 bases are TGTGCCAGCAGTGAAGCGGGGGAGCAGTTCTTC. It is translated as CASSEAGEQFF. This rearrangement joins TRBV11-2 to TRBJ2-1; 7 bases are shared with TRBD2. J was trimmed by 10 bases and V by 6 bases; bases with no gene match: 3. There are 11 residues in the CDR3. Germline V gene data show CDR1 as SGHAT and CDR2 as FQNNGV.

This clone was counted a single time. This chain connects TRBV7-9 to TRBJ2-3; TRBD1 is a possible D gene (5 bases). This CDR3 has 13 residues. Trimming removed 4 bases at V and 5 bases at J, with 10 bases between. Germline loops: CDR1 SEHNR, CDR2 FQNEAQ (reference sequence). The CDR3 bases are TGTGCCAGCAGCTCAATTCAGGGAGATACGCAGTATTTT. It codes for CASSSIQGDTQYF. Full variable domain (rest looked up from reference TRBV7-9 and TRBJ2-3): DTGVSQNPRHKITKRGQNVTFRCDPISEHNRLYWYRQTLGQGPEFLTYFQNEAQLEKSRLLSDRFSAERPKGSFSTLEIQRTEQGDSAMYLCASSSIQGDTQYFGPGTRLTVL.

This clone has more than one count but fewer than ten. The gene calls are TRBV2 and TRBJ1-1, with 7 bases fitting TRBD1. Germline V gene sequence: CDR1 SNHLY, CDR2 FYNNEI. With 6 bases clipped from V and 7 bases from J, the junction kept 11 bases outside the gene matches. This CDR3 region has 14 residues. CDR3 sequence reads: CASRSPGGRGEAFF. CDR3 nucleotide sequence: TGTGCCAGCAGATCTCCAGGGGGTAGGGGTGAAGCTTTCTTT.

The chain recombines TRBV27 with TRBJ2-7; 16 nucleotides line up with TRBD2. The V segment lost 7 bases and the J segment 6 bases; nucleotides outside the gene matches: 9. CDR3 size: 16 residues. Germline V gene data show CDR1 as MNHEY and CDR2 as SMNVEV (reference sequence). The chain's CDR3 is CASTSSGTSGRGEQYF. CDR3 nucleotide sequence: TGTGCCAGCACCTCTAGCGGGACTAGCGGGAGGGGCGAGCAGTACTTC.

This chain uses TRBV27 with TRBJ2-7, with 8 bases lining up with TRBD2. V shed 0 bases and J 5 bases; nucleotides not matched to a gene: 12. The CDR3 has 17 residues. Germline lookup yields CDR1 MNHEY and CDR2 SMNVEV (reference sequence). For the CDR3, the DNA is TGTGCCAGCAGTTTATCCCCCGGGAGGGCTGGTTCCCACGAGCAGTACTTC. This translates into CASSLSPGRAGSHEQYF.

The rearrangement links TRBV10-3 to TRBJ2-1; D remains unclear. V shed 0 bases and J shed 4 bases, with 7 bases lying between them. Germline-derived CDR1 and CDR2 are ENHRY and SYGVKD. CDR3 length equals 14 residues. CDR3 region: CAISESGWYNEQFF. As DNA, the CDR3 is TGTGCCATCAGTGAGTCTGGCTGGTACAATGAGCAGTTCTTC.

The chain employs TRBV4-2 and TRBJ2-3; TRBD2 might be the D (6 bases). Germline CDR1 reads LGHNA; CDR2 reads YNFKEQ. The CDR3 loop spans 13 amino acids. V lost 4 bases, J lost 5 bases, and 10 bases lay in between. The CDR3 coding sequence is TGTGCCAGCAGCCCTCCGGGGGAAGATACGCAGTATTTT. This encodes CASSPPGEDTQYF.

V usage is TRBV18 and J usage is TRBJ2-6, with D possibly matching TRBD1 (6 bases). V was cut by 1 base and J by 4 bases, with 14 bases left in between. The V gene's germline CDR1 is KGHSH and CDR2 LQKENI. This CDR3 has 17 residues. The CDR3 DNA follows: TGTGCCAGCTCACCACAGGGGGTCCAGGTCGGGGCCAACGTCCTGACTTTC. This codes for CASSPQGVQVGANVLTF.

V is TRBV7-9 and J is TRBJ2-3; D is ambiguous. V dropped 0 bases and J dropped 2 bases, with 9 bases sitting between them. The CDR3 has 15 amino acids. Germline values: CDR1 SEHNR, CDR2 FQNEAQ (reference sequence). CDR3 amino acids: CASSLALAATDTQYF. CDR3 nucleotide sequence: TGTGCCAGCAGCTTAGCGCTGGCGGCCACAGATACGCAGTATTTT. The full variable domain, with the rest looked up from reference TRBV7-9 and TRBJ2-3, is DTGVSQNPRHKITKRGQNVTFRCDPISEHNRLYWYRQTLGQGPEFLTYFQNEAQLEKSRLLSDRFSAERPKGSFSTLEIQRTEQGDSAMYLCASSLALAATDTQYFGPGTRLTVL.

The V and J genes are TRBV5-1 and TRBJ2-6, with 7 bases identical to TRBD2. V shed 0 bases and J 0 bases; nucleotides not matched to a gene: 6. Germline values: CDR1 SGHRS, CDR2 YFSETQ. This CDR3 has 18 amino acids. The CDR3 loop reads CASSLGGGRASGANVLTF. The CDR3 DNA sequence: TGCGCCAGCAGCTTGGGCGGCGGGAGAGCCTCTGGGGCCAACGTCCTGACTTTC. Supplemented by reference TRBV5-1 and TRBJ2-6, the full variable domain reads KAGVTQTPRYLIKTRGQQVTLSCSPISGHRSVSWYQQTPGQGLQFLFEYFSETQRNKGNFPGRFSGRQFSNSRSEMNVSTLELGDSALYLCASSLGGGRASGANVLTFGAGSRLTVL.

The chain links TRBV6-5 to TRBJ2-2, with 7 bases lining up with TRBD1. This CDR3 contains 13 residues. CDR1 and CDR2 from the germline V gene are MNHEY and SVGAGI. Trimming removed 7 bases from V and 7 bases from J; junction bases left unmatched: 6. CDR3 region: CASNIQGIGELFF. The CDR3 nucleotides read TGTGCCAGCAACATACAGGGGATCGGGGAGCTGTTTTTT.

This chain joins TRBV19 and TRBJ1-6; 9 bases agree with TRBD1. The trim removed 3 bases at V and 10 bases at J, leaving 10 bases unmatched. CDR1 LNHDA and CDR2 SQIVND come from the germline V gene (reference sequence). This CDR3 is 16 amino acids long. CDR3 loop: CASSILGRTGESPLHF. The CDR3 DNA reads TGTGCCAGTAGTATTCTCGGGCGGACAGGGGAATCACCCCTCCACTTT.